These 15 T cell receptor beta chains originate from one sample sequenced in a study of shared clonotypes between healthy human individuals. The repertoire was sequenced with immunoSEQ multiplex PCR; TCRdb's copy has only in-frame clones and lacks some. The data hold about 1.5 million clones, with roughly 95% observed a single time. Material for sequencing was naive CD4+ T cells sorted from blood. Subset here: CD45RA+ positively selected. The receptors were gathered from a man younger than 45 in good health.

This rearrangement joins TRBV7-6 to TRBJ1-4; 8 nucleotides line up with TRBD1. In germline, CDR1 is SGHVS, CDR2 FNYEAQ. This CDR3 contains 16 residues. Trimming removed 0 bases from V and 7 bases from J; junction bases left unmatched: 7. The CDR3 nucleotides are TGTGCCAGCAGCTTAGCCAGACAGGGGTACGGTGAAAAACTGTTTTTT. Translated, it gives CASSLARQGYGEKLFF.

The chain couples TRBV10-3 to TRBJ2-5, with 7 bases that match TRBD1. Germline CDR1 reads ENHRY; CDR2 reads SYGVKD. Trimming removed 6 bases from V and 0 bases from J; junction bases left unmatched: 7. The CDR3 consists of 15 residues. The CDR3 DNA is TGTGCCATCAGAAAAGGGGGCCTATACCAAGAGACCCAGTACTTC. Amino acid sequence: CAIRKGGLYQETQYF.

V is TRBV19 and J is TRBJ1-1; tentatively, D is TRBD1 (6 bases). The germline CDR1 and CDR2 sequences are LNHDA and SQIVND (reference sequence). This CDR3 comprises 14 residues. Trimming removed 3 bases from V and 4 bases from J, with 12 bases in between. The CDR3 DNA is TGTGCCAGTAGTATTGCGGGGGGCGTCACTGAAGCTTTCTTT. It specifies CASSIAGGVTEAFF.

This sequence joins TRBV7-2 and TRBJ1-2, with TRBD1 as a possible D gene (6 bases). The V gene's germline CDR1 is SGHTA and CDR2 FQGNSA. The CDR3 is made up of 16 amino acids. The V gene lost 4 bases and the J gene lost 2 bases, with 17 bases spanning the gap. DNA for the CDR3: TGTGCCAGCAGCTCTGGGGGCAGGGAAAGGAACTATGGCTACACCTTC. Encoded protein: CASSSGGRERNYGYTF. Supplemented by reference TRBV7-2 and TRBJ1-2, the full variable domain reads GAGVSQSPSNKVTEKGKDVELRCDPISGHTALYWYRQSLGQGLEFLIYFQGNSAPDKSGLPSDRFSAERTGGSVSTLTIQRTQQEDSAVYLCASSSGGRERNYGYTFGSGTRLTVV.

The rearrangement links TRBV9 to TRBJ1-1; a weak D match, TRBD1 (6 bases). The ends were cut back, 0 bases at V and 3 bases at J, with 6 bases in the middle. CDR3 length equals 13 residues. Germline loops: CDR1 SGDLS, CDR2 YYNGEE. The CDR3 loop reads CASSVAGDTEAFF. The CDR3 coding sequence is TGTGCCAGCAGCGTAGCAGGGGACACTGAAGCTTTCTTT.

This chain's CDR3 is CATPGGGYYSNQPQHF. CDR3 coding DNA: TGCGCCACCCCAGGGGGGGGGTATTATAGCAATCAGCCCCAGCATTTT. The chain carries TRBV10-2 and TRBJ1-5; 7 nucleotides align to TRBD1. J was trimmed by 0 bases and V by 10 bases; bases with no gene match: 12. CDR1 WSHSY and CDR2 SAAADI come from the germline V gene. The CDR3 is made up of 16 amino acids.

V usage is TRBV4-1 and J usage is TRBJ2-4; D unclear. V lost 2 bases, J lost 0 bases, and 11 bases lay in between. CDR1 and CDR2 from the germline V gene are MGHRA and YSYEKL. The CDR3 is 16 residues long. The CDR3 DNA reads as TGCGCCAGCAGCCAATTTGCGGCCATAGCCAAAAACATTCAGTACTTC. Amino acid sequence: CASSQFAAIAKNIQYF.

The table lists this clone with a count of one. The chain links TRBV14 to TRBJ2-4; D call uncertain. The germline V and J ends were trimmed by 3 bases and 8 bases, with 14 bases remaining between them. This CDR3 is 14 amino acids long. CDR1 and CDR2 (germline): SGHDN, FVKESK. The CDR3 loop reads CASSQGSSRDIQYF. The DNA for the CDR3 is TGTGCCAGCAGCCAGGGCAGCTCTCGGGACATTCAGTACTTC.

The CDR3 loop reads CASSSGLAGASSYNEQFF. The CDR3 coding sequence is TGTGCCAGCAGTTCTGGACTAGCGGGAGCGAGCTCCTACAATGAGCAGTTCTTC. J is TRBJ2-1 and V is TRBV7-9; 13 bases agree with TRBD2. Germline assignment: CDR1 SEHNR and CDR2 FQNEAQ (reference sequence). This CDR3 has 18 amino acids. J lost 0 bases, V lost 6 bases, and 8 bases had no gene match.

V and J are TRBV7-9 and TRBJ2-7, with TRBD2 matching 11 bases. Trimming took 6 bases from V and 5 from J; bases not matched to a gene: 6. This CDR3 has 14 amino acids. Per the germline V gene, CDR1 is SEHNR and CDR2 is FQNEAQ (reference sequence). The chain's CDR3 is CASSPGLAENEQYF. Written as DNA, the CDR3 is TGTGCCAGCAGTCCGGGACTAGCGGAGAACGAGCAGTACTTC.

This clone was seen just once. V gene TRBV7-2 combines with J gene TRBJ1-5; D is perhaps TRBD1 (5 bases). This CDR3 is 16 amino acids long. CDR1 and CDR2 (germline): SGHTA, FQGNSA. V was clipped by 1 base and J by 6 bases, with 16 bases between them. The CDR3 protein is CASSLVAQGRAQPQHF. In nucleotides, the CDR3 is TGTGCCAGCAGCTTAGTAGCGCAGGGTAGGGCTCAGCCCCAGCATTTT.

The V call is TRBV30, the J call TRBJ1-4; no clear D gene. The CDR3 consists of 16 residues. V was cut by 2 bases and J by 5 bases, with 18 bases left in between. Germline CDR1 GTSNPN, CDR2 SVGIG (reference sequence). The CDR3 DNA is TGTGCCTGGAGTCCCCTGGTGGTCCGACCAAATGAAAAACTGTTTTTT. This translates into CAWSPLVVRPNEKLFF.

This clone was observed once. V and J are TRBV18 and TRBJ2-1, with 7 bases fitting TRBD1. CDR1 and CDR2 from the germline V gene are KGHSH and LQKENI. Losses at the gene ends were 5 bases for V and 5 bases for J; bases not matched to a gene: 6. This CDR3 region has 14 residues. The CDR3 DNA is TGTGCCAGCTCAAAAGGGGGCAAGAACAATGAGCAGTTCTTC. The encoded protein is CASSKGGKNNEQFF. The full variable domain, rest sourced from reference TRBV18 and TRBJ2-1, is NAGVMQNPRHLVRRRGQEARLRCSPMKGHSHVYWYRQLPEEGLKFMVYLQKENIIDESGMPKERFSAEFPKEGPSILRIQQVVRGDSAAYFCASSKGGKNNEQFFGPGTRLTVL.

The table lists this clone with a count of one. The V call is TRBV7-2, the J call TRBJ2-1; 9 nucleotides match TRBD1. Germline V CDR1 and CDR2: SGHTA, FQGNSA. The CDR3 has 15 residues. J gave up 3 bases and V 6 bases, and 6 bases lay outside the gene matches. The CDR3 DNA sequence: TGTGCCAGCAGGGTACAGGGGGCACACTACAATGAGCAGTTCTTC. It translates to CASRVQGAHYNEQFF.

V usage is TRBV18 and J usage is TRBJ2-3, with D perhaps TRBD2 (5 bases). This CDR3 has 15 amino acids. The germline V gene encodes CDR1 KGHSH and CDR2 LQKENI. Trimming left V 2 bases short and J 2 bases short, with 11 bases between. The CDR3 coding sequence is TGTGCCAGCTCACCATTAGCGAGGGACACAGATACGCAGTATTTT. It translates to CASSPLARDTDTQYF.